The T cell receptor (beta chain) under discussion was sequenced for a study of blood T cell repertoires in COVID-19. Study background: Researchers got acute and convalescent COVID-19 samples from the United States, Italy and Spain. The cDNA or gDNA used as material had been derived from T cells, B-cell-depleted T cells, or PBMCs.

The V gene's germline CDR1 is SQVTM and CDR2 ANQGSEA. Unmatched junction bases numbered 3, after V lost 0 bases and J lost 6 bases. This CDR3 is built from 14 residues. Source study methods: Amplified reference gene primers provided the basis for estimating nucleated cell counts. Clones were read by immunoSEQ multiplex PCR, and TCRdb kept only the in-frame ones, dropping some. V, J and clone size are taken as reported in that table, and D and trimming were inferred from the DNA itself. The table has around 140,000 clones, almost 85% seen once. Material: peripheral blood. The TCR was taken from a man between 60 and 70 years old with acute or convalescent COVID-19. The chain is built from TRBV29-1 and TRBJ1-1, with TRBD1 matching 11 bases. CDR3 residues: CSVEDRGQGAEAFF. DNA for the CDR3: TGCAGCGTTGAAGATCGGGGACAGGGGGCTGAAGCTTTCTTT. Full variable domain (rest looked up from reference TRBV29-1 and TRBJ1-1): SAVISQKPSRDICQRGTSLTIQCQVDSQVTMMFWYRQQPGQSLTLIATANQGSEATYESGFVIDKFPISRPNLTFSTLTVSNMSPEDSSIYLCSVEDRGQGAEAFFGQGTRLTVV.